Below, 2 T cell receptor beta chains from the same sample are listed, as sequenced in a study of blood T cells in healthy people across ages. PCR was performed a second time for about 6 to 12 cycles using a sample-barcoded 5' primer and a J-beta primer mix. TCRdb used MiXCR to reprocess the 5' RACE reads, holding one entry per CDR3 protein. Of over a million distinct CDR3 sequences in the sample, around 27% were seen once. This sample also belongs to another study, concerning T cells of mothers and their children.

Source material: blood. These receptors originate from a girl aged 2-10 years in good health.

The J gene is TRBJ1-1, the V gene TRBV13; TRBD1 is a possible D gene (5 bases). This CDR3 is built from 12 residues. Germline loops: CDR1 PRHDT, CDR2 FYEKMQ (reference sequence). Deletions cut 7 bases from V and 1 base from J, with 7 bases between. CDR3 amino acids: CASNTGNTEAFF. CDR3 DNA: TGTGCCAGCAACACAGGGAACACTGAAGCTTTCTTT. Full variable domain (rest looked up from reference TRBV13 and TRBJ1-1): AAGVIQSPRHLIKEKRETATLKCYPIPRHDTVYWYQQGPGQDPQFLISFYEKMQSDKGSIPDRFSAQQFSDYHSELNMSSLELGDSALYFCASNTGNTEAFFGQGTRLTVV.

This chain links TRBV5-1 with TRBJ2-3; 9 bases agree with TRBD1. CDR1 and CDR2 (germline): SGHRS, YFSETQ. This CDR3 is built from 15 residues. After removal of 1 base from V and 3 bases from J, the junction contained 3 bases not matched to a gene. CDR3 region: CASSLYGTGTDTQYF. CDR3 in DNA: TGCGCCAGCAGCTTGTACGGGACAGGGACAGATACGCAGTATTTT.